A single sample is the source of the 29 T cell receptor beta chains below, sequenced in a study of beta chain features in type 1 diabetes. Expressed TCRB transcripts got sequenced, as all isolated RNA was reverse transcribed. Repertoires were generated with immunoSEQ multiplex PCR, while TCRdb's copy carries only in-frame clones and drops some. The table records 150,000 to 190,000 clones, about 8.1% of them present only once. Input material: central memory CD4+ T cells from blood. These receptor sequences come from a man aged 18 to 29 in good health.

This chain links TRBV5-4 with TRBJ2-5; possibly TRBD2 for D (6 bases). Germline CDR1 is SGHNT and CDR2 is YYREEE (reference sequence). The CDR3 totals 16 residues. Trimming removed 0 bases at V and 1 base at J, with 13 bases between. In DNA, the CDR3 is TGTGCCAGCAGCTTGGCCGTTGGGGGGAGCCAAGAGACCCAGTACTTC. It translates to CASSLAVGGSQETQYF.

This clone turned up a few times. V is TRBV5-4 and J is TRBJ1-2, with D uncertain. The CDR3 runs 12 residues. V gave up 0 bases and J gave up 9 bases, with 9 bases separating them. CDR1 and CDR2 from the germline V gene are SGHNT and YYREEE (reference sequence). The CDR3, as DNA: TGTGCCAGCAGCTTGGACGGAGGGAGCTACACCTTC. Its protein is CASSLDGGSYTF. Using reference TRBV5-4 and TRBJ1-2 for the parts outside the CDR3, the full variable domain is ETGVTQSPTHLIKTRGQQVTLRCSSQSGHNTVSWYQQALGQGPQFIFQYYREEENGRGNFPPRFSGLQFPNYSSELNVNALELDDSALYLCASSLDGGSYTFGSGTRLTVV.

The J gene is TRBJ2-1, the V gene TRBV30; TRBD1 matches 9 bases. CDR1 and CDR2 (germline): GTSNPN, SVGIG (reference sequence). Unmatched junction bases numbered 9, after V lost 8 bases and J lost 7 bases. The CDR3 runs to 13 residues. This CDR3 reads CAGDRATGNEQFF. The CDR3 nucleotides read TGTGCCGGGGACAGGGCAACGGGGAATGAGCAGTTCTTC.

V and J are TRBV5-1 and TRBJ2-3; 9 bases are shared with TRBD1. From germline, CDR1 is SGHRS and CDR2 YFSETQ. This CDR3 region has 16 residues. Unmatched junction bases numbered 6, after V lost 0 bases and J lost 4 bases. CDR3 in amino acids: CASSLGDRAEADTQYF. CDR3 coding DNA: TGCGCCAGCAGCTTGGGGGACAGGGCAGAGGCAGATACGCAGTATTTT.

V is TRBV7-2 and J is TRBJ1-4; TRBD1 aligns across 7 bases. Germline V gene sequence: CDR1 SGHTA, CDR2 FQGNSA. This CDR3 is built from 15 residues. Unmatched junction bases numbered 5, after V lost 5 bases and J lost 2 bases. CDR3 residues: CASSRQQGTNEKLFF. The CDR3 nucleotides are TGTGCCAGCAGCCGGCAACAGGGGACTAATGAAAAACTGTTTTTT.

There are a few counts of this clone. The V and J genes are TRBV2 and TRBJ2-1; 8 positions agree with TRBD1. The CDR3 loop spans 14 amino acids. Germline CDR1 SNHLY, CDR2 FYNNEI. The junction had 6 bases not matched to a gene; V was cut back by 3 bases and J by 8 bases. This chain's CDR3 is CASSDQGAEDEQFF. CDR3 nucleotides: TGTGCCAGCAGTGACCAGGGGGCTGAGGATGAGCAGTTCTTC. Full variable domain (rest looked up from reference TRBV2 and TRBJ2-1): EPEVTQTPSHQVTQMGQEVILRCVPISNHLYFYWYRQILGQKVEFLVSFYNNEISEKSEIFDDQFSVERPDGSNFTLKIRSTKLEDSAMYFCASSDQGAEDEQFFGPGTRLTVL.

J is TRBJ2-7 and V is TRBV9, with TRBD2 as a possible D gene (5 bases). In germline, CDR1 is SGDLS, CDR2 YYNGEE. This CDR3 comprises 13 residues. Trimming shortened V by 0 bases and J by 5 bases, and 9 bases separated the two germline ends. CDR3 nucleotide sequence: TGTGCCAGCAGCGTAGAGGTGAGGGACGAGCAGTACTTC. Protein: CASSVEVRDEQYF.

The V call is TRBV5-1, the J call TRBJ2-7, with 8 bases identical to TRBD1. Germline trimming cut 4 bases from V and 5 bases from J; bases unmatched to any gene: 5. CDR3 length: 13 amino acids. CDR1 SGHRS and CDR2 YFSETQ come from the germline V gene. CDR3 protein: CASSPGQVHEQYF. In DNA form, the CDR3 reads TGCGCCAGCAGCCCGGGACAGGTCCACGAGCAGTACTTC.

This clone has a handful of counts. The rearrangement links TRBV27 to TRBJ2-2; 7 nucleotides match TRBD2. CDR1 and CDR2 from the germline V gene are MNHEY and SMNVEV (reference sequence). This CDR3 spans 15 amino acids. With 7 bases clipped from V and 2 bases from J, the junction kept 7 bases outside the gene matches. CDR3 protein: CASTQGRGNTGELFF. CDR3 coding DNA: TGTGCCAGCACTCAAGGGAGGGGAAACACCGGGGAGCTGTTTTTT.

The gene calls are TRBV5-4 and TRBJ2-2; TRBD1 is a possible D gene (5 bases). The V end was cut by 4 bases, the J end by 0 bases, with 13 bases between. This CDR3 spans 16 amino acids. Per germline, CDR1 SGHNT and CDR2 YYREEE (reference sequence). The CDR3 nucleotides read TGTGCCAGCAGCCGTATAATGGGGCCGAACACCGGGGAGCTGTTTTTT. Encoded protein: CASSRIMGPNTGELFF.

The chain couples TRBV27 to TRBJ2-2; D uncertain. The length of the CDR3 is 15 residues. The V and J ends lost 0 bases and 4 bases respectively, with 9 bases between them. Germline V gene data show CDR1 as MNHEY and CDR2 as SMNVEV (reference sequence). The CDR3 protein is CASSLSLETTGELFF. CDR3 bases: TGTGCCAGCAGTTTATCGTTAGAAACCACCGGGGAGCTGTTTTTT.

The chain links TRBV28 to TRBJ1-5; tentatively, D is TRBD1 (5 bases). Looked up from germline, CDR1 is MDHEN and CDR2 is SYDVKM. This CDR3 spans 14 amino acids. V was pared by 8 bases and J by 3 bases, with 14 bases between. The CDR3 DNA is TGTGCCAGCCTTCCTGGGGGGATCAATCAGCCCCAGCATTTT. It translates to CASLPGGINQPQHF.

This clone was seen ten or more times. This chain uses TRBV19 with TRBJ2-1; 7 nucleotides align to TRBD1. The V and J ends lost 6 bases and 3 bases, in that order; junction bases with no gene match: 8. The length of the CDR3 is 15 residues. CDR1 and CDR2 (germline): LNHDA, SQIVND (reference sequence). CDR3 amino acids: CASSRGGDYYNEQFF. For the CDR3, the DNA is TGTGCCAGTAGCCGAGGGGGCGACTACTACAATGAGCAGTTCTTC.

The chain is built from TRBV18 and TRBJ1-5; D might be TRBD1 (5 bases). V lost 3 bases and J lost 9, with 15 bases in between. This CDR3 region has 14 residues. The V gene's germline CDR1 is KGHSH and CDR2 LQKENI. CDR3 DNA sequence: TGTGCCAGCTCACCCGCCCCCGACAGTTGGCCCCAGCATTTT. Its translation: CASSPAPDSWPQHF.

This clone has just a few counts. V usage is TRBV7-2 and J usage is TRBJ2-3, with D possibly being TRBD1 (6 bases). The germline CDR1 and CDR2 sequences are SGHTA and FQGNSA. V was shortened by 1 base and J by 2 bases, with 16 bases between the two germline ends. CDR3 size: 17 residues. CDR3 protein: CASSLDVRGSFTDTQYF. CDR3 nucleotide sequence: TGTGCCAGCAGCTTAGATGTCAGGGGCTCTTTCACAGATACGCAGTATTTT. Based on the CDR3 plus reference TRBV7-2 and TRBJ2-3, the full variable domain is GAGVSQSPSNKVTEKGKDVELRCDPISGHTALYWYRQSLGQGLEFLIYFQGNSAPDKSGLPSDRFSAERTGGSVSTLTIQRTQQEDSAVYLCASSLDVRGSFTDTQYFGPGTRLTVL.

This clone was seen a few times. V gene TRBV15 combines with J gene TRBJ1-1; D is possibly TRBD1 (5 bases). V shed 2 bases and J shed 3 bases, with 16 bases lying between them. In germline, CDR1 is LNHNV, CDR2 YYDKDF (reference sequence). The CDR3 length is 16 residues. As DNA, the CDR3 is TGTGCCACCAGCAGACCCGCTGGGGGGACTCACACTGAAGCTTTCTTT. Encoded protein: CATSRPAGGTHTEAFF.

As to this clone: Other DNA sequences from this sample encode an identical CDR3 as well. V is TRBV5-4 and J is TRBJ2-1; 13 bases are shared with TRBD2. This CDR3 has 15 residues. Trimming took 4 bases from V and 4 from J; bases not matched to a gene: 2. Germline values: CDR1 SGHNT, CDR2 YYREEE (reference sequence). CDR3 sequence: CASSRTSGGYNEQFF. DNA for the CDR3: TGTGCCAGCAGCCGGACTAGCGGGGGATACAATGAGCAGTTCTTC.

This clone has just a few counts. The chain joins TRBV29-1 to TRBJ2-1, with D possibly TRBD2 on 5 matching bases. The V end lost 6 bases, the J end lost 0 bases, and 18 bases lay between the germline ends. Per the germline V gene, CDR1 is SQVTM and CDR2 is ANQGSEA. This CDR3 is 16 amino acids long. The CDR3 bases are TGCAGCGTACGGCTAGCAGCCGCCTCCTCCTACAATGAGCAGTTCTTC. Protein sequence: CSVRLAAASSYNEQFF.

This clone counts as medium-sized (0.01 to 0.1%). V usage is TRBV7-9 and J usage is TRBJ1-5, with TRBD1 identical over 7 bases. The CDR3 consists of 13 residues. Trimming at V came to 4 bases and at J to 7 bases, leaving 4 bases not matched to a gene. CDR1 is SEHNR, CDR2 FQNEAQ, per germline (reference sequence). As DNA, the CDR3 is TGTGCCAGCAGCTCCCAGGGGGACCAGCCCCAGCATTTT. Protein product: CASSSQGDQPQHF.

The chain carries TRBV5-5 and TRBJ2-7, with D maybe TRBD1 (6 bases). The CDR3 extends over 13 amino acids. Germline CDR1 reads SGHKS; CDR2 reads YYEKEE (reference sequence). V was pared by 9 bases and J by 2 bases, with 15 bases between. The CDR3 here is CATRQDIAYEQYF. The CDR3 nucleotides are TGTGCCACCCGACAGGATATCGCCTACGAGCAGTACTTC.

V and J are TRBV5-4 and TRBJ1-6; TRBD1 agrees at 8 bases. The V segment lost 3 bases and the J segment 9 bases; nucleotides outside the gene matches: 8. The germline V gene has CDR1 SGHNT and CDR2 YYREEE (reference sequence). This CDR3 spans 15 amino acids. The CDR3 is CASSSGGQGASPLHF. Written as DNA, the CDR3 is TGTGCCAGCAGCTCAGGAGGACAGGGCGCTTCACCCCTCCACTTT.

J is TRBJ1-3 and V is TRBV5-4; 7 positions agree with TRBD1. This CDR3 region has 17 residues. V shed 2 bases and J 0 bases; nucleotides not matched to a gene: 8. Germline assignment: CDR1 SGHNT and CDR2 YYREEE (reference sequence). The CDR3 nucleotides read TGTGCCAGCAGCTTTAACAGAGGGGGCGGCTCTGGAAACACCATATATTTT. Its translation is CASSFNRGGGSGNTIYF.

The sample holds many counts of this clone. This chain connects TRBV7-2 to TRBJ1-1; tentatively, D is TRBD1 (6 bases). The CDR3 sequence is 14 residues long. Germline-derived CDR1 and CDR2 are SGHTA and FQGNSA. The ends were cut back, 1 base at V and 7 bases at J, with 13 bases in the middle. Written as DNA, the CDR3 is TGTGCCAGCAGCTTAGTCGGGGGGCAGGGTGAAGCTTTCTTT. Residues: CASSLVGGQGEAFF.

This clone was picked up a small number of times. This chain connects TRBV6-5 to TRBJ2-5; 12 bases agree with TRBD1. This CDR3 region has 15 residues. Per the germline V gene, CDR1 is MNHEY and CDR2 is SVGAGI. The V gene end was trimmed by 5 bases and the J gene end by 4 bases; junction bases not matched to a gene: 5. CDR3 in DNA: TGTGCCAGCAGTCCCGGGACAGGGGGCTTAGAGACCCAGTACTTC. This sequence encodes CASSPGTGGLETQYF.

This clone was seen only a few times. CDR3 nucleotide sequence: TGTGCCAGCAGCACAGCTACCTCTAACTATGGCTACACCTTC. Amino acids: CASSTATSNYGYTF. This chain joins TRBV7-9 and TRBJ1-2; no reliable D call. The CDR3 covers 14 residues. The V end was cut by 5 bases, the J end by 0 bases, with 10 bases between. CDR1 SEHNR and CDR2 FQNEAQ come from the germline V gene (reference sequence).

This clone has ten or more counts. This sequence joins TRBV29-1 and TRBJ2-7; D unresolved. Trimming left V 3 bases short and J 5 bases short, with 11 bases between. The CDR3 runs 12 residues. Germline V CDR1 and CDR2: SQVTM, ANQGSEA. The CDR3 loop reads CSVEYGGHEQYF. CDR3 nucleotide sequence: TGCAGCGTTGAGTACGGCGGCCACGAGCAGTACTTC.

This clone has only a few counts. The chain recombines TRBV6-4 with TRBJ1-1, with D unresolved. The V gene lost 7 bases and the J gene lost 3 bases, with 12 bases spanning the gap. Per germline, CDR1 MRHNA and CDR2 SNTAGT. There are 13 residues in the CDR3. The CDR3 loop reads CASIPDKHTEAFF. DNA for the CDR3: TGTGCCAGCATTCCCGACAAGCACACTGAAGCTTTCTTT.

Here the CDR3 reads CASSLARTRAGELFF. CDR3 coding DNA: TGCGCCAGCAGCTTGGCCAGGACAAGAGCCGGGGAGCTGTTTTTT. The chain is built from TRBV5-1 and TRBJ2-2; tentative D call: TRBD1 (5 bases). The ends were cut back, 0 bases at V and 6 bases at J, with 12 bases in the middle. CDR1 and CDR2 (germline): SGHRS, YFSETQ. This CDR3 is 15 amino acids long.

The sample holds a few counts of this clone. The gene calls are TRBV28 and TRBJ2-7, with a weak D call TRBD1 (6 bases). This CDR3 contains 13 residues. V was clipped by 7 bases and J by 6 bases, with 16 bases between them. Germline CDR1 is MDHEN and CDR2 is SYDVKM. CDR3: CASKPGHYGEQYF. The CDR3 DNA sequence: TGTGCCAGCAAGCCGGGACACTACGGCGAGCAGTACTTC.